This section outlines one TCR beta chain sequence together with its context. V shed 10 bases and J 4 bases; nucleotides not matched to a gene: 8. The germline V gene encodes CDR1 ENHRY and CDR2 SYGVKD. This CDR3 comprises 13 residues. This PCR relied on a set of 60 Vbeta primers and 13 Jbeta primers. Sequencing used immunoSEQ multiplex PCR; TCRdb keeps in-frame clones, though not all of them. The data show 150,000 to 200,000 clones, under 9.5% seen once. This entry comes from a study of cytomegalovirus exposure and HLA in healthy donors. The TCR comes from a woman in her 30s in good health and CMV-seropositive. The sequenced material came from PBMCs. The chain carries TRBV10-3 and TRBJ2-7, with 9 bases aligning to TRBD2. The CDR3: CATETSGAYEQYF. CDR3 bases: TGTGCCACCGAGACTAGCGGAGCATACGAGCAGTACTTC.